This T cell receptor (beta chain) was obtained from a study of blood T cell repertoires in COVID-19. CDR3 length equals 14 residues. Germline loops: CDR1 SGHRS, CDR2 YFSETQ. V lost 4 bases to trimming and J lost 4 bases, with 12 bases between them. The protocol was immunoSEQ multiplex PCR, while the TCRdb copy is restricted to in-frame clones and leaves out a portion. The table lists around 78,000 clones, about nine tenths of them singletons. The receptor was derived from a woman aged 55-70 years with acute or convalescent COVID-19. Sequenced: peripheral blood. V usage is TRBV5-1 and J usage is TRBJ2-1, with D maybe TRBD2 (5 bases). The DNA for the CDR3 is TGCGCCAGCAGCGGGGAGTCGTGGTACAATGAGCAGTTCTTC. This sequence encodes CASSGESWYNEQFF.